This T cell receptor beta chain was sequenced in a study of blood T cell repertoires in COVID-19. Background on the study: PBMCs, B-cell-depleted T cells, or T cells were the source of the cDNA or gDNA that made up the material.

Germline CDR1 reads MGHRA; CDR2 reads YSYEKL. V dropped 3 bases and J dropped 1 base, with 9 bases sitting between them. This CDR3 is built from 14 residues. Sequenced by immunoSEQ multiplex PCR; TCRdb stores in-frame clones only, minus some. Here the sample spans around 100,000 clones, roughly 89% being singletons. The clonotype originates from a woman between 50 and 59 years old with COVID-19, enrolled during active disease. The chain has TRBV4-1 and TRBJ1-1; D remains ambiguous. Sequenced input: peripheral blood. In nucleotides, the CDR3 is TGCGCCAGCAGCCAGCTTCTAGGGAACACTGAAGCTTTCTTT. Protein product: CASSQLLGNTEAFF.